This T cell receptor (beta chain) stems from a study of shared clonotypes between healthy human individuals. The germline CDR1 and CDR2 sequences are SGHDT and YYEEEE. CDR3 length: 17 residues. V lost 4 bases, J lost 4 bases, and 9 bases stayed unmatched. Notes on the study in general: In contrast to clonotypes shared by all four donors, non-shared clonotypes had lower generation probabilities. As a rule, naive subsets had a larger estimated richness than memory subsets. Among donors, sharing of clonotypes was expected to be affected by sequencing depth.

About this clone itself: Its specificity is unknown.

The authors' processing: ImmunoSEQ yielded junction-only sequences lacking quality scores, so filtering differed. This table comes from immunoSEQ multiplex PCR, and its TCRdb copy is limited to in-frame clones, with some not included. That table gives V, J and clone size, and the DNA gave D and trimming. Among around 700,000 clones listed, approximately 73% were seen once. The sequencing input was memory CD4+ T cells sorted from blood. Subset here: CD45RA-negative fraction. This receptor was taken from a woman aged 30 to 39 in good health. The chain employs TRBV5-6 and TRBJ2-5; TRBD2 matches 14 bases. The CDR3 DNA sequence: TGTGCCAGCAGCCCCGGGACTAGCGGGAGAAGAGGAGAGACCCAGTACTTC. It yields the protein CASSPGTSGRRGETQYF.